This TCR beta chain was retrieved from a study of blood T cell repertoires in COVID-19. Study-level background: Samples came from the United States, Italy and Spain, spanning acute and convalescent COVID-19. T cells, B-cell-depleted T cells, or PBMCs supplied cDNA or gDNA.

TCRdb's copy holds only in-frame clones and misses some; the assay was immunoSEQ multiplex PCR. The profile shows tens of thousands of clones, about 88% of them singletons. This clone was counted once. V lost 2 bases, J lost 1 base, and 3 bases stayed unmatched. This CDR3 is built from 16 residues. Germline CDR1 is KGHSY and CDR2 is FQNENV. The chain employs TRBV16 and TRBJ2-2; TRBD2 matches at 8 bases. The TCR was taken from a human donor in a cohort sampled during active COVID-19. The specimen was peripheral blood. This CDR3 reads CASSQLLAENTGELFF. DNA of the CDR3: TGTGCCAGCAGCCAACTACTAGCGGAGAACACCGGGGAGCTGTTTTTT.